Listed here are 5 T cell receptor beta chains from one sample, sequenced in a study of persistence of HIV-infected CD4 T cells. No antigen is known for these receptors. The libraries were made with immunoSEQ version 4 in survey mode. TCRdb's copy holds only in-frame clones and misses some; the assay was immunoSEQ multiplex PCR. The table shows more than 15,000 clones, with around 78% occurring only once. Lysates of CMV-infected fibroblasts at approximately 9.4 ug/mL stimulated these cells. Sorting of responding CD4+ T cells relied on upregulated CD40 ligand together with CD69. This specimen was CD4+ T cells sorted from PBMCs after approximately 20-hour stimulation, taken from a patient who received antiretroviral therapy. All receptors come from an adult man with HIV who was CMV-seropositive.

V and J are TRBV7-9 and TRBJ2-7; D could derive from TRBD1 or TRBD2 (6 bases each). This CDR3 is 13 amino acids long. The V gene's germline CDR1 is SEHNR and CDR2 FQNEAQ (reference sequence). Deletions cut 3 bases from V and 6 bases from J, with 12 bases between. CDR3 amino acids: CASSFLQGGEQYF. The CDR3 DNA reads as TGTGCCAGCAGCTTTCTACAGGGAGGCGAGCAGTACTTC.

The CDR3 reads CASSVGGTPSDEQFF. CDR3 DNA sequence: TGTGCCAGCAGCGTAGGGGGTACACCGTCCGATGAGCAGTTCTTC. The V gene is TRBV9, the J gene TRBJ2-1; D not certain. The CDR3 sequence is 15 residues long. V dropped 0 bases and J dropped 8 bases, with 15 bases sitting between them. CDR1 is SGDLS and CDR2 is YYNGEE in the germline V gene.

This chain joins TRBV28 and TRBJ2-3; 16 nucleotides align to TRBD2. Trimming took 4 bases from V and 7 from J; bases not matched to a gene: 17. CDR3 length equals 20 residues. Germline V gives CDR1 MDHEN, CDR2 SYDVKM. The CDR3 DNA sequence: TGTGCCAGCAGTTCCACAATCGCTACCCGGGGACTAGCGGGGGGGTATACGCAGTATTTT. This sequence encodes CASSSTIATRGLAGGYTQYF.

V is TRBV27 and J is TRBJ1-2; 11 nucleotides agree with TRBD1. V shed 4 bases and J 3 bases; nucleotides not matched to a gene: 4. The CDR3 has 15 residues. Germline loops: CDR1 MNHEY, CDR2 SMNVEV (reference sequence). The CDR3 protein is CASSWTGGEDYGYTF. In nucleotides, the CDR3 is TGTGCCAGCAGTTGGACAGGGGGCGAAGACTATGGCTACACCTTC.

V gene TRBV6-5 combines with J gene TRBJ1-1; no firm D call. Germline values: CDR1 MNHEY, CDR2 SVGAGI. Trimming removed 5 bases from V and 1 base from J, with 14 bases in between. CDR3 length: 15 residues. The DNA for the CDR3 is TGTGCCAGCAGTCCCCTTGTTAGGGCGAACACTGAAGCTTTCTTT. Residues: CASSPLVRANTEAFF.